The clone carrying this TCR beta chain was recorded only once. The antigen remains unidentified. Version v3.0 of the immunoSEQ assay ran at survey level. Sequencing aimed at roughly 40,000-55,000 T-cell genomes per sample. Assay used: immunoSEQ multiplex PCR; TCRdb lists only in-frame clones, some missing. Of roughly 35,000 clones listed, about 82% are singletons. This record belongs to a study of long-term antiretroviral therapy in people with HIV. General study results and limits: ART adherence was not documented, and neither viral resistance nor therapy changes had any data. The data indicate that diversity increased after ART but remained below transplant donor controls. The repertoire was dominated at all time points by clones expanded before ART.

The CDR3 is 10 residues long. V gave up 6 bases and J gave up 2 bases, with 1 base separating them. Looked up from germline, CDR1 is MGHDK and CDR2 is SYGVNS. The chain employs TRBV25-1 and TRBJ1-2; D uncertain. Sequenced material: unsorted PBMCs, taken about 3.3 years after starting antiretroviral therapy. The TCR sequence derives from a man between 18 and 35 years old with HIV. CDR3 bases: TGTGCCAGCAGCAACTATGGCTACACCTTC. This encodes CASSNYGYTF.